Described below is a single T cell receptor (beta chain) sequence and its context. Its cognate antigen has yet to be identified. Base qualities were left out, and no much larger clone turns up one base away. This sample is drawn from a study of T cells in Graves' hyperthyroidism and ophthalmopathy (dated by TCRdb to between 2018 and 2021). For the wider study: Peripheral blood was sampled at the time of initial diagnosis, prior to any treatment. To identify distinguishing TCR V-J signatures, a discovery cohort of some 99 patients was used, comprising 40 to 45 with Graves' ophthalmopathy and 57 with stable Graves' hyperthyroidism. Prospective prediction of ophthalmopathy was tested in an independent validation cohort consisting of about 20 hyperthyroidism patients and more than 15 patients who later progressed to ophthalmopathy. For training and testing, the 110 or so patients in the discovery cohort were randomly divided in a 7:3 ratio. Thyroid tissue and blood T-cell repertoires from about six Graves' hyperthyroidism patients were also compared in the study. After sampling, hyperthyroidism patients received methimazole starting at 30 mg daily, and ophthalmopathy patients received high-dose intravenous methylprednisolone. According to the paper, TCR Vbeta CDR3 sequencing was carried out on more than 120 peripheral blood samples, which came from 40 to 45 ophthalmopathy, under 85 hyperthyroidism and 17 progressor patients.

Amplification of TCR beta CDR3 regions was carried out from RNA transcripts. A first-round RT-PCR of the TCR CDR3 used the HTBI primer set with the Qiagen OneStep RT-PCR kit. A second multiplex PCR round built the libraries, followed by size selection and purification. Paired-end sequencing of the libraries was performed with 100 bp reads on an Illumina HiSeq2000. Concerning the study's data processing: SOAPnuke was used to process the raw data, with reads discarded if the reads contained adapters or uncalled bases, had a mean Phred below 15, or lacked an exact constant-primer or identifier match. High-quality paired reads were merged with COPE v1.2.5, and unique nucleotide sequences were defined as clonotypes. MiTCR v1.1 was used to align the clonotypes against IMGT TRBV, TRBD and TRBJ reference segments. The analysis was restricted to V-J combinations with a frequency above 0.0001, which together covered roughly 99% of the repertoires. The TCS score was defined as the ratio of F50 (clonal expansion) to E x V (chaos), calculated using BLOSUM62-based TCRdist between CDR3 peptides within each V-J. Welch's t-statistics and random forest reduced fewer than 550 V-J features to fewer than 15, which were used in a naive Bayes classifier (R e1071). The public reads were reprocessed in TCRdb via fastp at Q25 and MiXCR, keeping in-frame beta chains. Here each entry gathers all rows of one CDR3 protein and keeps the most common genes and DNA. The V and J calls come from TCRdb's annotation, not from the publication. This sample comprises hundreds of thousands of distinct CDR3 sequences, around 15% of them detected only once. The ten most abundant clones make up around 4% of the sample.

The germline V gene yields SGHTA for CDR1 and FQGNSA for CDR2. From cysteine to phenylalanine, the CDR3 is 15 amino acids long. Only the CDR3 DNA is retained, 45 bases long and in frame from the first base. For this chain, trimming is 7 bases at the V end and 0 bases at the J end, and the number of junction bases without a gene match is 7. A patient counted as having stable Graves' hyperthyroidism if no progression to ophthalmopathy occurred over 18 months of follow-up. The hyperthyroidism patients were between 18 and 65 years old and newly diagnosed, with a disease duration of less than 2 months. Patients with uncontrolled infections, other autoimmune diseases, pregnancy or lactation were excluded. Diagnoses were established on the basis of clinical symptoms, serum thyroxine and TRAb, thyroid ultrasound, and orbital computed tomography. PBMCs were separated from 10 ml of fresh peripheral blood using Ficoll-Paque density gradient centrifugation. Total RNA was extracted with Trizol reagent, and quality was checked on an Agilent 2100 Bioanalyzer.

Overall results and qualifications from the work: Sample size was not statistically predetermined, and investigators were not blinded to group allocation. A 13 V-J signature model separated ophthalmopathy from stable hyperthyroidism, with 87.88% sensitivity and just under 84% specificity in cross-validation and 80%/75% in testing. Most expanded thyroid clonotypes (frequency above 0.001) were also detected in blood, a finding suggesting that blood repertoires may reflect thyroid immune responses. In validation, the model predicted progression to ophthalmopathy with just under 71% sensitivity and 72% to 85% specificity, a median of around 6.6 months before onset.

The sample comprised blood. This sequence was found in a woman aged 25 to 45 with Graves' hyperthyroidism. The rearrangement combines TRBV7-2 with TRBJ2-7; TRBD1 lines up with 9 middle nucleotides. CDR3 loop: CASTIGQGLSYEQYF. The DNA sequence reads TGTGCCAGCACTATCGGACAGGGGCTCTCCTACGAGCAGTACTTC.